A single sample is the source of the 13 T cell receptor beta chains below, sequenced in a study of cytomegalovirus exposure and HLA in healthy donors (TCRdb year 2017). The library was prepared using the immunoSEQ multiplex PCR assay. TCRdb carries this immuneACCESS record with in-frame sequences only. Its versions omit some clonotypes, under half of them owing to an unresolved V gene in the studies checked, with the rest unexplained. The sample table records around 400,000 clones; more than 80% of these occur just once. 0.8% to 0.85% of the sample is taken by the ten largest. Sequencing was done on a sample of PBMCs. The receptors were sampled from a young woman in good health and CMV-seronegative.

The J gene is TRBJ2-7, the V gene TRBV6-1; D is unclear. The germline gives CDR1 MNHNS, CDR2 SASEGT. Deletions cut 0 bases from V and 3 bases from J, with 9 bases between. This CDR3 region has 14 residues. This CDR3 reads CASSEARPDYEQYF. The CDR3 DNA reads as TGTGCCAGCAGTGAAGCCCGCCCAGACTACGAGCAGTACTTC.

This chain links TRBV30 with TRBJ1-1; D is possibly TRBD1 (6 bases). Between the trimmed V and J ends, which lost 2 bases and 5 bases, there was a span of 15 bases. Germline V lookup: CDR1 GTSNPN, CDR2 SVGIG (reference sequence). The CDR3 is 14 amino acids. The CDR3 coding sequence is TGTGCCTGGAGTAAAAACAGGGAGTTGACTGAAGCTTTCTTT. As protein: CAWSKNRELTEAFF.

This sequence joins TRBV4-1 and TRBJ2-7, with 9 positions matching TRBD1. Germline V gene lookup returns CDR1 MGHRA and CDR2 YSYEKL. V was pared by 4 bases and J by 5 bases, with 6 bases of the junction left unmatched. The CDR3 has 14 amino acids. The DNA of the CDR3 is TGCGCCAGCAGCCCGGGACAGGGTGGTCACGAGCAGTACTTC. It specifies CASSPGQGGHEQYF.

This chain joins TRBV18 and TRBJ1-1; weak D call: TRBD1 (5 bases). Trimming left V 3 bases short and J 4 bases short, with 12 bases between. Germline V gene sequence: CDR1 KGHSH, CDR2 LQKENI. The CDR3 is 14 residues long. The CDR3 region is CASSPGGMGTEAFF. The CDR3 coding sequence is TGTGCCAGCTCACCGGGGGGAATGGGCACTGAAGCTTTCTTT.

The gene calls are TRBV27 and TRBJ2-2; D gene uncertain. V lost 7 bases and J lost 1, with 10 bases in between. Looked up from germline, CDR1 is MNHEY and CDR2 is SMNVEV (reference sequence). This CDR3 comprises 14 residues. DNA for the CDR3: TGTGCCAGCAATCCCCTCGGGAACACCGGGGAGCTGTTTTTT. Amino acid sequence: CASNPLGNTGELFF.

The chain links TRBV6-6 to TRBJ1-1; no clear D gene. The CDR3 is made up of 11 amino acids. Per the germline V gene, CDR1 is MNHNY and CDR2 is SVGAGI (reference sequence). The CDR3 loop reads CGARENTEAFF. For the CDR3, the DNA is TGTGGGGCTCGGGAGAACACTGAAGCTTTCTTT.

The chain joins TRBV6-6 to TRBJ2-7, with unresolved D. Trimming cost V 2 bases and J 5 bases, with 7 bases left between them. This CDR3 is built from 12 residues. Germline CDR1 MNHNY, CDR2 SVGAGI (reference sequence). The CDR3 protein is CASSYGQDEQYF. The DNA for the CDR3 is TGTGCCAGCAGTTACGGGCAGGACGAGCAGTACTTC.

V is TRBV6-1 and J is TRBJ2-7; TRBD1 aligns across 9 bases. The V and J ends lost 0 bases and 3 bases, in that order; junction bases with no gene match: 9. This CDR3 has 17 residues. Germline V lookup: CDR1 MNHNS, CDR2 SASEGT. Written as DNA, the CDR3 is TGTGCCAGCAGTGAAGCGGGGTTAGGACAGGGGTTCTACGAGCAGTACTTC. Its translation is CASSEAGLGQGFYEQYF.

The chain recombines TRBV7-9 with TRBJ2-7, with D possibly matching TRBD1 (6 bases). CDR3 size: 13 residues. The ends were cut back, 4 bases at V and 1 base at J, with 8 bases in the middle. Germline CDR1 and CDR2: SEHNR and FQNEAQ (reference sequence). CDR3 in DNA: TGTGCCAGCAGCTCTACAGGGTCCTACGAGCAGTACTTC. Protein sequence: CASSSTGSYEQYF.

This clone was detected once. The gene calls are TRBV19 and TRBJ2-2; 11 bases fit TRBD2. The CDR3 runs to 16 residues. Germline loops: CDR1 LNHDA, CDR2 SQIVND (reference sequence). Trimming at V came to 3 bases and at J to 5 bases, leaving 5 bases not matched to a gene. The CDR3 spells CASSMAGTSGTGELFF. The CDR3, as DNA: TGTGCCAGTAGTATGGCGGGGACTAGCGGAACCGGGGAGCTGTTTTTT.

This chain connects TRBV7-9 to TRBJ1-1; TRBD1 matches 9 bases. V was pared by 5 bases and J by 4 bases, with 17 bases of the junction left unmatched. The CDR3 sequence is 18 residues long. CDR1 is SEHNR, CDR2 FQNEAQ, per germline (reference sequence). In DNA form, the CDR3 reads TGTGCCAGCAGCCCGACCGGGACAGGGTGGTCGGGTAGCACTGAAGCTTTCTTT. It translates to CASSPTGTGWSGSTEAFF.

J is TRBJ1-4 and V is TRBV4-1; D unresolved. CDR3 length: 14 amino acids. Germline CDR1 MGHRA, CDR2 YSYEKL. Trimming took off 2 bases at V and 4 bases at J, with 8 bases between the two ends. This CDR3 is CASSQQEFNEKLFF. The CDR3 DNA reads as TGCGCCAGCAGCCAACAGGAATTTAATGAAAAACTGTTTTTT.

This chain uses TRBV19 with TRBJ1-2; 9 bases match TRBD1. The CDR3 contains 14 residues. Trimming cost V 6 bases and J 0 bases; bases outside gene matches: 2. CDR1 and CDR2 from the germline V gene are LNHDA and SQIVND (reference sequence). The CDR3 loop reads CASSDRGTNYGYTF. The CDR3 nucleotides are TGTGCCAGTAGCGACAGGGGGACTAACTATGGCTACACCTTC. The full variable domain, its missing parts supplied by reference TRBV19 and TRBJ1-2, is DGGITQSPKYLFRKEGQNVTLSCEQNLNHDAMYWYRQDPGQGLRLIYYSQIVNDFQKGDIAEGYSVSREKKESFPLTVTSAQKNPTAFYLCASSDRGTNYGYTFGSGTRLTVV.